These 27 T cell receptor beta chains share one sample of origin, sequenced in a study of T cells in Graves' hyperthyroidism and ophthalmopathy. TCR beta CDR3 region amplification was performed from RNA transcripts. HTBI primers were the set used in a first-round RT-PCR of the TCR CDR3. TCRdb redid the calling of the multiplex PCR reads with MiXCR, one entry per CDR3 protein. The data contain a few hundred thousand distinct CDR3 sequences, approximately 14% of them singletons. Sequenced material: blood. Source of these receptors: a young woman with Graves' hyperthyroidism.

The rearrangement links TRBV3-1 to TRBJ2-1; 10 bases align to TRBD2. V was pared by 6 bases and J by 2 bases, with 7 bases of the junction left unmatched. The germline gives CDR1 LGHDT, CDR2 YNNKEL (reference sequence). CDR3 size: 16 residues. In DNA, the CDR3 is TGTGCCAGCAGTGCGTTACTAGCGGGACCCTACAATGAGCAGTTCTTC. Amino acids: CASSALLAGPYNEQFF.

This clonotype was counted only a few times. For the CDR3, the DNA is TGTGCCAGCAGGAAGAATCGCCTTGAGCAGTTCTTC. Protein product: CASRKNRLEQFF. The V gene is TRBV6-1, the J gene TRBJ2-1, with D hard to call. The CDR3 totals 12 residues. Between the trimmed V and J ends, which lost 6 bases and 9 bases, there was a span of 12 bases. Germline CDR1 is MNHNS and CDR2 is SASEGT.

This chain uses TRBV11-2 with TRBJ1-6; TRBD1 agrees at 10 bases. Losses at the gene ends were 5 bases for V and 10 bases for J; bases not matched to a gene: 8. This CDR3 region has 15 residues. The germline V gene has CDR1 SGHAT and CDR2 FQNNGV. The CDR3 DNA is TGTGCCAGCAGCCTCTCCGGGACAGGGGAATCACCCCTCCACTTT. Translation gives CASSLSGTGESPLHF.

This clonotype has a count of ten or more. The rearrangement joins TRBV3-1 to TRBJ1-4; D is unresolved. V was shortened by 0 bases and J by 4 bases, with 12 bases between the two germline ends. This CDR3 is 16 amino acids long. Germline CDR1 LGHDT, CDR2 YNNKEL (reference sequence). This CDR3 is CASSQDPTGGNEKLFF. The CDR3 nucleotides read TGTGCCAGCAGCCAAGACCCCACTGGTGGTAATGAAAAACTGTTTTTT.

This clonotype occurred many times. This rearrangement joins TRBV18 to TRBJ2-3; no clear D. Germline V gene data show CDR1 as KGHSH and CDR2 as LQKENI. The CDR3 extends over 15 amino acids. V lost 3 bases, J lost 5 bases, and 15 bases lay in between. CDR3 nucleotides: TGTGCCAGCTCACCCCAGACTCCCGCTGGAGATACGCAGTATTTT. Amino acid sequence: CASSPQTPAGDTQYF.

The chain links TRBV20-1 to TRBJ2-7; D might be TRBD1 or TRBD2, each matching 5 bases. The CDR3 totals 12 residues. Trimming shortened V by 6 bases and J by 4 bases, and 13 bases separated the two germline ends. Germline assignment: CDR1 DFQATT and CDR2 SNEGSKA (reference sequence). The CDR3 DNA is TGCAGTGCGCCGGGACGGATTTACGAGCAGTACTTC. It specifies CSAPGRIYEQYF.

The sample holds many counts of this clonotype. This sequence joins TRBV12-3 or TRBV12-4 and TRBJ1-2, with D unclear. The CDR3 consists of 12 residues. The V gene lost 6 bases and the J gene lost 2 bases, with 7 bases spanning the gap. For the CDR3, the DNA is TGTGCCAGCAGCCCACAGAACTATGGCTACACCTTC. This sequence encodes CASSPQNYGYTF.

This clonotype was counted between two and nine times. The chain links TRBV7-9 to TRBJ2-2, with TRBD1 matching over 8 bases. V was pared by 8 bases and J by 5 bases, with 4 bases of the junction left unmatched. From germline, CDR1 is SEHNR and CDR2 FQNEAQ (reference sequence). This CDR3 comprises 13 residues. The chain's CDR3 is CASDRGLTGELFF. DNA of the CDR3: TGTGCCAGCGACAGGGGCCTTACCGGGGAGCTGTTTTTT.

Concerning this clonotype: Its ends do not fully match the called genes, so a read error is possible. V is TRBV5-8 and J is TRBJ2-1, with unresolved D. The CDR3 is 16 residues long. The germline gives CDR1 SGHTS, CDR2 YDEGEE. The CDR3 reads CASSPPGSSSYNEQSF. CDR3 sequence (DNA): TGTGCCAGCAGCCCACCAGGTTCCAGCTCCTACAATGAGCAGTCCTTC. The full variable domain, rest sourced from reference TRBV5-8 and TRBJ2-1, is EAGVTQSPTHLIKTRGQQATLRCSPISGHTSVYWYQQALGLGLQFLLWYDEGEERNRGNFPPRFSGRQFPNYSSELNVNALELEDSALYLCASSPPGSSSYNEQSFGPGTRLTVL.

This clonotype showed up many times. V usage is TRBV7-2 and J usage is TRBJ2-1; 11 nucleotides agree with TRBD2. Germline V gene sequence: CDR1 SGHTA, CDR2 FQGNSA. CDR3 length equals 15 residues. The trim removed 1 base at V and 13 bases at J, leaving 9 bases unmatched. CDR3 nucleotide sequence: TGTGCCAGCAGCTTAGAGGGTAGCGGGGGGGGGAACCAGTTCTTC. This translates into CASSLEGSGGGNQFF.

This clonotype was observed many times. The genes are TRBV12-3 or TRBV12-4 and TRBJ2-3; 8 nucleotides agree with TRBD1. This CDR3 region has 13 residues. V lost 8 bases and J lost 4; bases outside the gene matches: 5. As DNA, the CDR3 is TGTGCCAGCTGCCAGGGGGCGGCAGATACGCAGTATTTT. Its protein product is CASCQGAADTQYF.

A remark on this clonotype: At one of its ends the junction is not consistent with the germline gene, which may arise from a read error. The chain carries TRBV7-9 and TRBJ2-1; 9 nucleotides agree with TRBD2. The CDR3 runs 17 residues. Per the germline V gene, CDR1 is SEHNR and CDR2 is FQNEAQ (reference sequence). This chain's CDR3 is CARSLILAGENYNEQFF. The CDR3 nucleotides read TGTGCCAGAAGCTTGATATTAGCGGGAGAGAATTACAATGAGCAGTTCTTC.

The table lists this clonotype with a few counts. The J gene is TRBJ2-3, the V gene TRBV3-1, with 7 bases aligning to TRBD2. J lost 6 bases, V lost 0 bases, and 6 bases had no gene match. CDR1 and CDR2 from the germline V gene are LGHDT and YNNKEL (reference sequence). The CDR3 runs to 15 residues. The CDR3 DNA sequence: TGTGCCAGCAGCCAAGATTCAGCGGGACCGGATACGCAGTATTTT. Translated: CASSQDSAGPDTQYF.

This clonotype came up many times. J is TRBJ1-1 and V is TRBV27; the D gene is possibly TRBD1 (6 bases). V gave up 2 bases and J gave up 7 bases, with 17 bases separating them. CDR3 length equals 15 residues. In germline, CDR1 is MNHEY, CDR2 SMNVEV (reference sequence). The CDR3 region has the DNA TGTGCCAGCAGTTTACCCGGGCGGGGGCCCCATGAAGCTTTCTTT. This gives the protein CASSLPGRGPHEAFF.

This chain links TRBV28 with TRBJ2-3, with D hard to call. CDR3 length: 12 residues. CDR1 and CDR2 from the germline V gene are MDHEN and SYDVKM. Between the trimmed V and J ends, which lost 4 bases and 2 bases, there was a span of 4 bases. This CDR3 reads CASSYLTDTQYF. DNA for the CDR3: TGTGCCAGCAGTTATCTCACAGATACGCAGTATTTT.

This clonotype has more than one count but fewer than ten. The V gene is TRBV7-9, the J gene TRBJ2-5, with unresolved D. V was shortened by 2 bases and J by 6 bases, with 13 bases between the two germline ends. CDR1 and CDR2 from the germline V gene are SEHNR and FQNEAQ (reference sequence). CDR3 length: 14 residues. As DNA, the CDR3 is TGTGCCAGCAGCTTACTTCCGACGTCTCAGACCCAGTACTTC. It is translated as CASSLLPTSQTQYF.

This clonotype was found many times. This sequence joins TRBV11-2 and TRBJ2-1; possibly TRBD1 for D (8 bases). V was shortened by 1 base and J by 10 bases, with 20 bases between the two germline ends. This CDR3 comprises 16 residues. Germline V gene sequence: CDR1 SGHAT, CDR2 FQNNGV. The CDR3 region is CASSLVSGTGLKEQFF. CDR3 sequence (DNA): TGTGCCAGCAGCTTAGTGAGCGGGACAGGTCTCAAGGAGCAGTTCTTC.

This clonotype was detected many times. This chain joins TRBV12-3 or TRBV12-4 and TRBJ2-7, with 8 bases identical to TRBD1. The ends lost 4 bases at V and 0 bases at J; junction bases unmatched: 5. The CDR3 has 15 residues. Written as DNA, the CDR3 is TGTGCCAGCAGTTCCCGGACAGGGATCTCCTACGAGCAGTACTTC. Translation gives CASSSRTGISYEQYF.

The chain couples TRBV7-8 to TRBJ2-5; D call uncertain. CDR1 and CDR2 (germline): SGHVS, FQNEAQ. V lost 1 base and J 7 bases, leaving 4 bases between the germline ends. There are 11 residues in the CDR3. The chain's CDR3 is CASSLDRTQYF. The CDR3 region has the DNA TGTGCCAGCAGCTTAGATCGGACCCAGTACTTC.

This clonotype appeared many times. The V call is TRBV10-3, the J call TRBJ2-7, with unresolved D. The CDR3 covers 12 residues. Deletions cut 2 bases from V and 3 bases from J, with 5 bases between. The germline CDR1 and CDR2 sequences are ENHRY and SYGVKD. The CDR3 nucleotides read TGTGCCATCAGTGAGACGAGCTACGAGCAGTACTTC. This encodes CAISETSYEQYF.

The table lists this clonotype with many counts. The V call is TRBV15, the J call TRBJ2-7; maybe TRBD1 (6 bases). This CDR3 has 17 amino acids. V lost 0 bases to trimming and J lost 0 bases, with 15 bases between them. Germline CDR1 LNHNV, CDR2 YYDKDF (reference sequence). The CDR3 sequence: CATSRDSLPTGSYEQYF. DNA of the CDR3: TGTGCCACCAGCAGAGATTCCCTCCCGACAGGCTCCTACGAGCAGTACTTC.

This chain connects TRBV6-1 to TRBJ1-6, with TRBD1 matching over 9 bases. Germline-derived CDR1 and CDR2 are MNHNS and SASEGT. There are 16 residues in the CDR3. V dropped 2 bases and J dropped 6; count of bases not matched to a gene: 5. The CDR3 region is CASSETPGQGNSPLHF. CDR3 sequence (DNA): TGTGCCAGCAGTGAAACTCCGGGACAGGGTAATTCACCCCTCCACTTT.

This clonotype was recorded a few times. Since a much larger clone is just one base distant, this may be a read error. V and J are TRBV7-2 and TRBJ2-3; TRBD2 is a possible D gene (6 bases). The V gene lost 6 bases and the J gene lost 7 bases, with 20 bases spanning the gap. Germline CDR1 SGHTA, CDR2 FQGNSA. The CDR3 covers 15 residues. The CDR3 here is CASSRVIGSRYTQYF. Here the CDR3 DNA reads TGTGCCAGCAGTCGGGTGATCGGGAGTAGGTATACGCAGTATTTT.

This clonotype was observed a few times. The V gene is TRBV5-6, the J gene TRBJ1-1; TRBD1 might be the D (6 bases). Germline CDR1 reads SGHDT; CDR2 reads YYEEEE. This CDR3 comprises 16 residues. Trimming removed 4 bases from V and 6 bases from J, with 22 bases in between. The CDR3 loop is CASSSWTAGRLSEAFF. The CDR3 DNA reads TGTGCCAGCAGCAGTTGGACAGCTGGGAGGCTTTCTGAAGCTTTCTTT.

The chain carries TRBV29-1 and TRBJ2-1; 7 nucleotides match TRBD1. The CDR3 contains 14 residues. After removal of 6 bases from V and 0 bases from J, the junction contained 5 bases not matched to a gene. In germline, CDR1 is SQVTM, CDR2 ANQGSEA. The CDR3 sequence: CSVPDRVSYNEQFF. Written as DNA, the CDR3 is TGCAGCGTCCCTGACAGGGTCTCCTACAATGAGCAGTTCTTC.

The chain couples TRBV20-1 to TRBJ2-3; 9 nucleotides match TRBD1. The trim removed 0 bases at V and 3 bases at J, leaving 7 bases unmatched. The CDR3 covers 16 residues. CDR1 DFQATT and CDR2 SNEGSKA come from the germline V gene (reference sequence). This CDR3 is CSARDHRGRRTDTQYF. For the CDR3, the DNA is TGCAGTGCTAGAGATCACAGGGGGCGCCGGACAGATACGCAGTATTTT.

V is TRBV12-3 or TRBV12-4 and J is TRBJ1-5; 12 nucleotides match TRBD1. Losses at the gene ends were 1 base for V and 5 bases for J; bases not matched to a gene: 6. The CDR3 runs to 17 residues. The CDR3 is CASSLGVGTGGDQPQHF. The CDR3 DNA follows: TGTGCCAGCAGTTTAGGGGTCGGGACAGGGGGCGATCAGCCCCAGCATTTT.